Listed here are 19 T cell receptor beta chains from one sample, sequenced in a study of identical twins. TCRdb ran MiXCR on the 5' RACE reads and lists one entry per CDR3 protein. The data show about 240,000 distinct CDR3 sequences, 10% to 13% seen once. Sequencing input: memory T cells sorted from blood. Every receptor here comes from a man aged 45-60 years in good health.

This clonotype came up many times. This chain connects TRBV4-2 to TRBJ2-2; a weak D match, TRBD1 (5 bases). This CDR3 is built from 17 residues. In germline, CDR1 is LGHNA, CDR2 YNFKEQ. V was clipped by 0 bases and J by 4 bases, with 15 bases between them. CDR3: CASSQDLPGYGTGELFF. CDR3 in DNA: TGTGCCAGCAGCCAAGATCTTCCAGGGTATGGCACCGGGGAGCTGTTTTTT.

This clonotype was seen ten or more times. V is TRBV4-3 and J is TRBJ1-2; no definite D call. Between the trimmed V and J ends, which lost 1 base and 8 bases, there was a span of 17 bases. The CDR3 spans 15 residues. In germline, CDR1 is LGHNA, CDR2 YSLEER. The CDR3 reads CASSQGTLRGRGYTF. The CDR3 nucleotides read TGCGCCAGCAGCCAAGGGACCCTCCGGGGAAGGGGCTACACCTTC.

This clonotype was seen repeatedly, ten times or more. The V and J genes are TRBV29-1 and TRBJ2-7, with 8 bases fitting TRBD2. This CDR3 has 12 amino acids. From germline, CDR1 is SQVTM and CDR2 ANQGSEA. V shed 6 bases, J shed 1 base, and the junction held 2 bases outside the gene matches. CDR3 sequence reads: CSVREGSYEQYF. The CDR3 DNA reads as TGCAGCGTCCGGGAGGGATCCTACGAGCAGTACTTC.

CDR3 bases: TGTGCCAGCAGCCCATACCAGCGGGGAGCAGGCGGGGAGCAGTTCTTC. Amino acid sequence: CASSPYQRGAGGEQFF. The V call is TRBV3-1, the J call TRBJ2-1; TRBD2 agrees at 7 bases. Per germline, CDR1 LGHDT and CDR2 YNNKEL (reference sequence). The CDR3 loop spans 16 amino acids. J was trimmed by 10 bases and V by 4 bases; bases with no gene match: 16.

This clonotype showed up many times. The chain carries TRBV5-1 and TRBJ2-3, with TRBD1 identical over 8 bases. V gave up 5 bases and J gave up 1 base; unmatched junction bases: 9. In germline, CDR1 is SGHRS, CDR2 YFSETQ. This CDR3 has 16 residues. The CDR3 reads CASREPEGQGTDTQYF. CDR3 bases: TGCGCCAGCAGAGAACCGGAGGGACAGGGCACAGATACGCAGTATTTT.

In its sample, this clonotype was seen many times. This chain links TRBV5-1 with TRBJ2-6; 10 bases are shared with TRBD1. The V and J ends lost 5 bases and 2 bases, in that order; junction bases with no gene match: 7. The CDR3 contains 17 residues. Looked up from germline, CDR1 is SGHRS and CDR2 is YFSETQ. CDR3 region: CASSRGTGVPGANVLTF. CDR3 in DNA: TGCGCCAGCAGTCGCGGGACAGGGGTTCCTGGGGCCAACGTCCTGACTTTC.

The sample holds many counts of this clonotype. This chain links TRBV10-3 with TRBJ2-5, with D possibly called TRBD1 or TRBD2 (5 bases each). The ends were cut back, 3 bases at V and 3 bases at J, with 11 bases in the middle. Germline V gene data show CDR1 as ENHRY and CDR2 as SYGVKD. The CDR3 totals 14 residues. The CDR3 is CAISDTRGEETQYF. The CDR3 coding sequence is TGTGCCATCAGTGACACGAGAGGGGAAGAGACCCAGTACTTC.

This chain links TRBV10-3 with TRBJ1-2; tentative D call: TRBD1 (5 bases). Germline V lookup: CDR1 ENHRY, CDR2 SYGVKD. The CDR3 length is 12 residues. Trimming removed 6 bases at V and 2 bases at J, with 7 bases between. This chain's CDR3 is CAIRGDNYGYTF. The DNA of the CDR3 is TGTGCCATCAGGGGGGACAACTATGGCTACACCTTC.

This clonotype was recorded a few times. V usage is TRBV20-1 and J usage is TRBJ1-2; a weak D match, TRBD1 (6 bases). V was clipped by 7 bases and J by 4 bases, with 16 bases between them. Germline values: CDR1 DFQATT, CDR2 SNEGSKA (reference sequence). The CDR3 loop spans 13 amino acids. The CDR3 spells CSVQQGSGYGYTF. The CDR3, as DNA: TGCAGTGTCCAACAGGGATCCGGCTATGGCTACACCTTC.

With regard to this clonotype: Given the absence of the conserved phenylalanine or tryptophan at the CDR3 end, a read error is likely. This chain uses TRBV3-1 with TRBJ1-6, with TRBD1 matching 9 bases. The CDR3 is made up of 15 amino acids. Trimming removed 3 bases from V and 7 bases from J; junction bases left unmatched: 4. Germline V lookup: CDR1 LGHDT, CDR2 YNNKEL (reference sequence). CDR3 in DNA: TGTGCCAGCAGCCACCGGGACAGGGTCAATTCACCCCTCCACTAT. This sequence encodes CASSHRDRVNSPLHY.

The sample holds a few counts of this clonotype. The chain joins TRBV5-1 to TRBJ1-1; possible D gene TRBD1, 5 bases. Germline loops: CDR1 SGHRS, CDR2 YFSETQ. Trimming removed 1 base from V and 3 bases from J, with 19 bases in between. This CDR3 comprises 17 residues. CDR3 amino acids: CASSLSRNVGVDTEAFF. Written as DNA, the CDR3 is TGCGCCAGCAGCTTGTCGAGGAACGTGGGGGTGGACACTGAAGCTTTCTTT.

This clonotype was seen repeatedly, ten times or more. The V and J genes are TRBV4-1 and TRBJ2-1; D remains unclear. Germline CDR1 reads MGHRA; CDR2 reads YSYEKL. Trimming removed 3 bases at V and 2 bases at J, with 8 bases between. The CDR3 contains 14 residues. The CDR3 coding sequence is TGCGCCAGCAGCCAGAGGACGACCTACAATGAGCAGTTCTTC. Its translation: CASSQRTTYNEQFF.

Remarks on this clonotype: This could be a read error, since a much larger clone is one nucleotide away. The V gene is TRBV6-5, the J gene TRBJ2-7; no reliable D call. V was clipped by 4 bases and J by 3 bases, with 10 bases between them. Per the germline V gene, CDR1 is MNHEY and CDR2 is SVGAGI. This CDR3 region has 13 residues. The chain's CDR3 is CASSWSSYYEQYF. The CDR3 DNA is TGTGCCAGCAGTTGGTCCTCTTACTACGAGCAGTACTTC.

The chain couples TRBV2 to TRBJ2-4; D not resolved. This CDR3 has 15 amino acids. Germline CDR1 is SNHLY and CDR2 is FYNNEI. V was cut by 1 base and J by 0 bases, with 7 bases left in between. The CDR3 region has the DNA TGTGCCAGCAGTGAAGGGCGAGGAGCCAAAAACATTCAGTACTTC. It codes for CASSEGRGAKNIQYF.

CDR3 loop: CASTRTSGRNWGTDTQYF. CDR3 nucleotides: TGTGCCAGCACCAGGACTAGCGGGAGGAACTGGGGCACAGATACGCAGTATTTT. This chain connects TRBV12-3 or TRBV12-4 to TRBJ2-3, with 14 bases matching TRBD2. V trimming: 7 bases; J trimming: 1 base; junction bases outside the gene matches: 10. CDR3 length: 18 residues.

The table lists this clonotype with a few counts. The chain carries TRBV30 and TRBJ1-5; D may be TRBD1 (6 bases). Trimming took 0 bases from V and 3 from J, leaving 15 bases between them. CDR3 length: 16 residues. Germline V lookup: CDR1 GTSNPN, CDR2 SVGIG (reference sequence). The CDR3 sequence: CAWSVRGHGNNQPQHF. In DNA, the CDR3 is TGTGCCTGGAGTGTACGGGGACACGGGAACAATCAGCCCCAGCATTTT. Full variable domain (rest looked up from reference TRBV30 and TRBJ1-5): SQTIHQWPATLVQPVGSPLSLECTVEGTSNPNLYWYRQAAGRGLQLLFYSVGIGQISSEVPQNLSASRPQDRQFILSSKKLLLSDSGFYLCAWSVRGHGNNQPQHFGDGTRLSIL.

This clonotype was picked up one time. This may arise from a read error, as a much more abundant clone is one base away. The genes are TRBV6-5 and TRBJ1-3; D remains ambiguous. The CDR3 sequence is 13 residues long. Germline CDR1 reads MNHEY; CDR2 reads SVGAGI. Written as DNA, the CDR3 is TGTGCCAGCAGTTCCCTCTTTGGAAACACCATATGTTTT. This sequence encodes CASSSLFGNTICF.

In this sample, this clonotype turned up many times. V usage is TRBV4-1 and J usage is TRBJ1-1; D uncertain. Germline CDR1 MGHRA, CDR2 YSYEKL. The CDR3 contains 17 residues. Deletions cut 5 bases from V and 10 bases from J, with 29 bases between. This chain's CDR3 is CASSGSRRADGVSGAFF. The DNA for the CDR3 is TGCGCCAGCAGCGGATCCCGGAGGGCCGACGGGGTCAGTGGAGCTTTCTTT.

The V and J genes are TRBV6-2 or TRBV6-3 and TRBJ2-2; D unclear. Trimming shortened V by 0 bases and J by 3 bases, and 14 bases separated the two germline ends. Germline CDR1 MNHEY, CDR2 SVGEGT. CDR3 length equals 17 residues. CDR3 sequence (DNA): TGTGCCAGCAGTTACTCGAGCAGGTTTTTCGACACCGGGGAGCTGTTTTTT. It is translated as CASSYSSRFFDTGELFF.